This entry is about one TCR beta chain. The CDR3 contains 15 residues. The germline V gene encodes CDR1 GTSNPN and CDR2 SVGIG (reference sequence). Trimming took 8 bases from V and 7 from J; bases not matched to a gene: 14. This sample is drawn from a study of blood T cell repertoires in COVID-19. Turning to the study itself: T cells, B-cell-depleted T cells, or PBMCs supplied cDNA or gDNA.

In terms of age and location, participants ranged from roughly 18 to 90 years and lived in approximately 26 US areas. Cohorts were assigned according to the clinical history that participants reported. Original data processing: It was from reference gene primer amplification that nucleated cell counts were estimated. Sequenced by immunoSEQ multiplex PCR; TCRdb stores in-frame clones only, minus some. That table supplies the V and J calls and clone size; D and trimming were determined from the DNA. The data contain under 200,000 clones, 82% of them seen just once; the ten biggest clones take up approximately 4.7%.

The sample was PBMCs or T cells enriched from blood (not recorded which). The origin of this receptor is an older woman with acute COVID-19. The rearrangement uses TRBV30 and TRBJ1-4, with TRBD1 identical over 9 bases. In nucleotides, the CDR3 is TGTGCCCAGAGCCGAAAGGAGACAGGGGGTGAAAAACTGTTTTTT. Amino acids: CAQSRKETGGEKLFF.